This T cell receptor (beta chain) was profiled in a study of blood T cell repertoires in COVID-19 (dated by TCRdb to 2018 to 2020). Some background on the complete study: Samples from collaborators originated in the United States, Italy and Spain and spanned both the acute and convalescent phases of COVID-19. The material from the prospective study consisted of cDNA or gDNA derived from T cells, B-cell-depleted T cells, or PBMCs. The dataset comprised deeply sampled blood TCRbeta repertoires from subjects exposed to, actively infected with, or recovered from COVID-19. The repertoires were released in a freely available public database meant as a resource for research on the immune response to SARS-CoV-2. The samples were drawn from two sources: the first 160 participants of the ongoing ImmuneRACE study, and 1,200 or so subjects contributed by 6 global collaborators. Sample metadata almost always included a de-identified subject ID, COVID-19 status, age in years and sex. HLA class I and class II types, where available, came from metadata supplied by the sample provider rather than from assay-based typing. The research as a whole found: The amount of clinical and demographic metadata varied by source and participant and was provided uncurated.

In the case of this clone: It lacks a known antigen. Base qualities are missing; no much larger clone stands one base away.

TCRbeta CDR3 regions were amplified from genomic DNA by means of the immunoSEQ Assay, a bias-controlled multiplex PCR. The authors' analysis ran thus. The number of nucleated cells in each sample was estimated by amplification of reference gene primers within the assay. To quantify the absolute abundance of each unique TCRbeta CDR3 rearrangement, sequence reads were collapsed and filtered. For each sample, productive Simpson clonality was calculated as the square root of Simpson's diversity index across productive rearrangements. TCRdb stores this immuneACCESS table with in-frame sequences only. Part of the clones is absent; in the studies checked, under half of the shortfall reflects unresolved V genes, and no reason is known for the rest. Clone size and the V and J calls come from that table; the DNA yielded D and trimming. This sample holds approximately 64,000 clones; 70% to 90% were observed only once. Of the sample, approximately 3.9% falls within the top ten clones.

CDR3 length: 13 amino acids, cysteine to phenylalanine. Of all the DNA, just the CDR3 is kept, 39 bases in frame from base 1. CDR1 and CDR2 were assigned from the germline V gene as MNHEY and SVGAGI. A distance of 10 bases separates the germline ends of V and J, which lose 6 bases and 2 bases respectively. Each collaborating institution followed its own protocols to collect whole blood in K2EDTA tubes. For TCRbeta analysis, collaborators shipped samples as frozen whole blood, isolated PBMCs, or DNA extracted from either of those sample types. Sample: peripheral blood. The chain uses TRBV6-5 and TRBJ1-2; the D gene cannot be named for sure. This TCR came from a man aged 65 to 79 with acute or convalescent COVID-19. The CDR3 is CASSATFNYGYTF. The nucleotides read TGTGCCAGCAGCGCGACATTCAACTATGGCTACACCTTC.